The entry that follows covers one T cell receptor beta chain sequence. An end of the junction differs from the germline gene, which may be a read error. The sample belongs to a study of blood T cell repertoires in COVID-19. Generated by immunoSEQ multiplex PCR, the TCRdb table keeps only in-frame clones and is missing some. The sample records over 150,000 clones, almost 80% being singletons. Per germline, CDR1 SEHNR and CDR2 FQNEAQ (reference sequence). This CDR3 is 14 amino acids long. The sample was PBMCs or T cells enriched from blood (not recorded which). This sequence joins TRBV7-9 and TRBJ1-2, with D maybe TRBD1 (5 bases). This clonotype originated in a woman aged 50 to 60 who had recovered from COVID-19. CDR3 sequence: CASSLISSSGTPSF. CDR3 nucleotides: TGTGCCAGCAGCTTAATTTCCTCCTCCGGGACTCCGTCCTTC.